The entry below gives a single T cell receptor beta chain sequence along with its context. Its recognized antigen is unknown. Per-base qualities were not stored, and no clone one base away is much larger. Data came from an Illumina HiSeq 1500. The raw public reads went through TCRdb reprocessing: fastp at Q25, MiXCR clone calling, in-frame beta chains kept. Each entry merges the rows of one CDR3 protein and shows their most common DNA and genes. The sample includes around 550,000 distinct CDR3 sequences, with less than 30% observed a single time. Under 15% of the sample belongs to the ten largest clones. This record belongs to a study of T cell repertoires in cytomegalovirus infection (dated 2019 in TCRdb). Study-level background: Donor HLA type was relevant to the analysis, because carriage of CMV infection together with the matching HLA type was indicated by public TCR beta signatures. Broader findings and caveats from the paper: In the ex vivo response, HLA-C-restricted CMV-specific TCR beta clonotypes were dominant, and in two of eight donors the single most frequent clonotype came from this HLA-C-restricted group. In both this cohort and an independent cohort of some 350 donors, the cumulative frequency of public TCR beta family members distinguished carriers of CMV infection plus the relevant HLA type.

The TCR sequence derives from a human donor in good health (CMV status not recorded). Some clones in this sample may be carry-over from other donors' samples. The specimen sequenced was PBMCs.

In nucleotide form, the sequence is TGTGCCAGCAGTTTGGACAGGGGTTTACATGAGCAGTTCTTC. Translated, this is CASSLDRGLHEQFF. The rearrangement joined TRBV6-2 or TRBV6-3 to TRBJ2-1; TRBD1 aligns with 9 central bases. From cysteine to phenylalanine, the CDR3 is 14 amino acids long. The kept DNA is CDR3 alone, 42 bases in frame from the first base. Germline trimming: 4 bases from V, 8 bases from J; junction bases outside gene matches: 6. Per the germline V gene, MNHEY is the CDR1 and SVGEGT is the CDR2.